This entry features one T cell receptor beta chain sequence. Antigen: not known. The CDR3 has 13 residues. V lost 8 bases to trimming and J lost 2 bases, with 12 bases between them. Specified treatment: roughly 18 received Ad26.COV2.S at low or high dose, single or two shots; about 5 received placebo; per-sample allocation not given. The samples date from day 63 after the first vaccine or placebo injection. Boston hosted the donor, who was an adult aged 18-55 years. The data stem from a study of Ad26.COV2.S vaccination and SARS-CoV-2 variants. Study-wide results and limits: Following vaccination, spike-specific CD8+ and CD4+ T cell responses reportedly exhibited substantial breadth. Comparability of non-spike TCR breadth was observed across vaccine and placebo recipients.

Some clones are missing from TCRdb's copy, which holds only in-frame ones; the method was immunoSEQ multiplex PCR. The sample records hundreds of thousands of clones, about four fifths being singletons. Sequenced here: peripheral blood, sampled in a trial of Ad26.COV2.S vaccine versus placebo. The sequence was collected from a person between 18 and 59 years old who received the Ad26.COV2.S COVID-19 vaccine or a placebo. V gene TRBV12-3 or TRBV12-4 combines with J gene TRBJ1-2; D call uncertain. CDR3 sequence (DNA): TGTGCCAGCGGTTCCCTAGGGAACTATGGCTACACCTTC. It is translated as CASGSLGNYGYTF.